The source of this T cell receptor beta chain is a study of blood T cell repertoires in COVID-19. From germline, CDR1 is SGHRS and CDR2 YFSETQ. The CDR3 loop spans 14 amino acids. V lost 3 bases and J lost 1; bases outside the gene matches: 3. This clone was observed once. Clones were sequenced by immunoSEQ multiplex PCR, and TCRdb holds only the in-frame ones, with some missing. The sample has more than 95,000 clones, 60% to 85% seen once. Sample: peripheral blood. J is TRBJ1-1 and V is TRBV5-1, with TRBD1 matching 7 bases. The receptor comes from a man between 70 and 80 years old with acute or convalescent COVID-19. The CDR3 here is CASSSTGWNTEAFF. Written as DNA, the CDR3 is TGCGCCAGCAGCTCGACAGGGTGGAACACTGAAGCTTTCTTT. The entire variable domain, with the rest obtained from reference TRBV5-1 and TRBJ1-1, is as follows: KAGVTQTPRYLIKTRGQQVTLSCSPISGHRSVSWYQQTPGQGLQFLFEYFSETQRNKGNFPGRFSGRQFSNSRSEMNVSTLELGDSALYLCASSSTGWNTEAFFGQGTRLTVV.